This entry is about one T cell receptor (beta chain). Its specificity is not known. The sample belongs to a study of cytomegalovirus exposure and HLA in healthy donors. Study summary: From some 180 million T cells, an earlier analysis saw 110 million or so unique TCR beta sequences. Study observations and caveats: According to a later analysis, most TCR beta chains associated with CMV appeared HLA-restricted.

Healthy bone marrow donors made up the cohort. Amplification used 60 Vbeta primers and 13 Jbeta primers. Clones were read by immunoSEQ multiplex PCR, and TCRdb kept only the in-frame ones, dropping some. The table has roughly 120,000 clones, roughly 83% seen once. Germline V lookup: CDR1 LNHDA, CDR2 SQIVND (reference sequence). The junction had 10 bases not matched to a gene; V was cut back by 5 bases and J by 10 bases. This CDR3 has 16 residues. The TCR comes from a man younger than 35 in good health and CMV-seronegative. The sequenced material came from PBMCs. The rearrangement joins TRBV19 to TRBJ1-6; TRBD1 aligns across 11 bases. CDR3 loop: CASSLGTGGRGSPLHF. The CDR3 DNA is TGTGCCAGTAGTCTAGGGACAGGGGGACGTGGATCACCCCTCCACTTT.